These 26 T cell receptor beta chains came from one sample sequenced in a study of cytomegalovirus exposure and HLA in healthy donors. PCR primers comprised 60 Vbeta and 13 Jbeta primers. Here immunoSEQ multiplex PCR was the method, and the copy in TCRdb shows in-frame clones only, minus some. The table lists tens of thousands of clones, over 70% of them singletons. The sample consisted of PBMCs. The receptors were sampled from a man aged 45-60 years in good health and CMV-seropositive.

The J gene is TRBJ2-3, the V gene TRBV30; 11 bases fit TRBD2. The V gene end was trimmed by 8 bases and the J gene end by 5 bases; junction bases not matched to a gene: 12. CDR1 is GTSNPN, CDR2 SVGIG, per germline (reference sequence). The CDR3 spans 15 residues. CDR3 sequence reads: CAADSKLAGVDTQYF. Written as DNA, the CDR3 is TGTGCCGCCGACAGTAAACTAGCGGGAGTAGATACGCAGTATTTT.

CDR3 sequence (DNA): TGTGCCAGCTCGCGCCAGGACGGGGGGAACACTGAAGCTTTCTTT. Translated, it gives CASSRQDGGNTEAFF. The chain has TRBV18 and TRBJ1-1; weak D call: TRBD1 (5 bases). Germline CDR1 is KGHSH and CDR2 is LQKENI. Trimming left V 6 bases short and J 1 base short, with 15 bases between. The CDR3 is 15 residues long.

This clone was detected only a few times. The J gene is TRBJ2-1, the V gene TRBV10-3; 13 bases are a match to TRBD2. V was clipped by 3 bases and J by 8 bases; unmatched bases: 10. This CDR3 comprises 17 residues. Per germline, CDR1 ENHRY and CDR2 SYGVKD. As DNA, the CDR3 is TGTGCCATCAGTGACCATCTGGGACTAGCGGGAAACGATGAGCAGTTCTTC. Translated: CAISDHLGLAGNDEQFF.

Details on this clone: Other DNA sequences from this sample encode an identical CDR3 as well. The rearrangement links TRBV11-3 to TRBJ1-1, with 7 bases matching TRBD1. Unmatched junction bases numbered 7, after V lost 1 base and J lost 5 bases. The CDR3 covers 15 residues. Looked up from germline, CDR1 is SGHNT and CDR2 is YENEEA. The CDR3 nucleotides read TGTGCCAGCAGCTTAGGAGAGGGGGCGTCTACTGAAGCTTTCTTT. Translated, it gives CASSLGEGASTEAFF.

This clone qualifies as medium-sized (0.01 to 0.1%). V gene TRBV7-3 combines with J gene TRBJ2-1, with TRBD2 matching over 10 bases. Germline V gene sequence: CDR1 SGHTA, CDR2 FQGTGA. The CDR3 loop spans 14 amino acids. V lost 2 bases to trimming and J lost 10 bases; unmatched junction nucleotides: 5. The CDR3 sequence is CASSLASGSKEQFF. CDR3 in DNA: TGTGCCAGCAGCTTAGCTAGCGGGAGCAAAGAGCAGTTCTTC.

This chain links TRBV2 with TRBJ2-3; tentatively, D is TRBD2 (5 bases). V was pared by 0 bases and J by 3 bases, with 13 bases between. Germline V gene data show CDR1 as SNHLY and CDR2 as FYNNEI. The CDR3 extends over 16 amino acids. CDR3 bases: TGTGCCAGCAGTGAAGCGGGCTTAGAGGGAACAGATACGCAGTATTTT. This codes for CASSEAGLEGTDTQYF.

This sequence joins TRBV6-1 and TRBJ1-1, with 11 bases fitting TRBD1. The V gene end was trimmed by 5 bases and the J gene end by 1 base; junction bases not matched to a gene: 9. CDR3 length equals 17 residues. CDR1 and CDR2 (germline): MNHNS, SASEGT. CDR3 bases: TGTGCCAGCAGTCAAGGACAGGGGGCGCCGCCGAACACTGAAGCTTTCTTT. Amino acids: CASSQGQGAPPNTEAFF.

This clone was seen a few times. The chain joins TRBV5-4 to TRBJ2-1; 7 bases align to TRBD2. V dropped 0 bases and J dropped 9; count of bases not matched to a gene: 6. Germline CDR1 and CDR2: SGHNT and YYREEE (reference sequence). The CDR3 extends over 14 amino acids. CDR3 nucleotide sequence: TGTGCCAGCAGCTTGGAGCGGGAAGTGGGTGAGCAGTTCTTC. Amino acids: CASSLEREVGEQFF.

The rearrangement uses TRBV29-1 and TRBJ2-3; D possibly corresponds to TRBD1 (6 bases). The CDR3 contains 14 residues. The ends were cut back, 2 bases at V and 4 bases at J, with 13 bases in the middle. Germline lookup yields CDR1 SQVTM and CDR2 ANQGSEA. The CDR3 nucleotides are TGCAGCGTTGAATGGGACACAGGACCAGATACGCAGTATTTT. This encodes CSVEWDTGPDTQYF.

This sequence joins TRBV10-2 and TRBJ1-1; 9 positions agree with TRBD1. Germline V CDR1 and CDR2: WSHSY, SAAADI. J lost 1 base, V lost 7 bases, and 7 bases had no gene match. The CDR3 spans 15 residues. CDR3 region: CASTQQGASNTEAFF. Written as DNA, the CDR3 is TGCGCCAGCACTCAACAGGGGGCTTCGAACACTGAAGCTTTCTTT.

The chain recombines TRBV7-3 with TRBJ2-1, with TRBD2 matching over 7 bases. The length of the CDR3 is 15 residues. J was trimmed by 4 bases and V by 5 bases; bases with no gene match: 8. Looked up from germline, CDR1 is SGHTA and CDR2 is FQGTGA. The CDR3 loop reads CASSPVAGQYNEQFF. DNA of the CDR3: TGTGCCAGCAGCCCGGTAGCGGGCCAATACAATGAGCAGTTCTTC. The variable domain in full, completed from reference TRBV7-3 and TRBJ2-1, reads GAGVSQTPSNKVTEKGKYVELRCDPISGHTALYWYRQSLGQGPEFLIYFQGTGAADDSGLPNDRFFAVRPEGSVSTLKIQRTERGDSAVYLCASSPVAGQYNEQFFGPGTRLTVL.

To note about this clone: At one end the junction does not follow the germline gene, possibly because of a read error. The V call is TRBV30, the J call TRBJ2-4; the D gene is possibly TRBD2 (5 bases). The CDR3 loop spans 15 amino acids. Germline lookup yields CDR1 GTSNPN and CDR2 SVGIG (reference sequence). The CDR3 reads CAWSATGLAKNSQYF. In DNA, the CDR3 is TGTGCCTGGAGTGCCACCGGGCTAGCCAAAAACAGTCAGTACTTC. The full variable domain, rest sourced from reference TRBV30 and TRBJ2-4, is SQTIHQWPATLVQPVGSPLSLECTVEGTSNPNLYWYRQAAGRGLQLLFYSVGIGQISSEVPQNLSASRPQDRQFILSSKKLLLSDSGFYLCAWSATGLAKNSQYFGAGTRLSVL.

This chain links TRBV7-9 with TRBJ1-2; no clear D. This CDR3 has 14 amino acids. CDR1 and CDR2 (germline): SEHNR, FQNEAQ (reference sequence). The germline V and J ends were trimmed by 7 bases and 1 base, with 13 bases remaining between them. CDR3 sequence reads: CASTTPGGNYGYTF. The CDR3 nucleotides are TGTGCCAGCACGACACCGGGAGGTAACTATGGCTACACCTTC.

V usage is TRBV11-3 and J usage is TRBJ2-5; 10 bases are shared with TRBD2. Germline-derived CDR1 and CDR2 are SGHNT and YENEEA. Trimming removed 3 bases from V and 5 bases from J; junction bases left unmatched: 3. The CDR3 consists of 14 residues. CDR3: CASSFSSGSETQYF. The CDR3 DNA reads TGTGCCAGCAGCTTTTCTAGCGGGAGCGAGACCCAGTACTTC.

The sample holds a few counts of this clone. This sequence joins TRBV4-3 and TRBJ1-2, with 10 bases aligning to TRBD1. Looked up from germline, CDR1 is LGHNA and CDR2 is YSLEER. The junction had 8 bases not matched to a gene; V was cut back by 0 bases and J by 7 bases. The CDR3 covers 16 residues. Here the CDR3 DNA reads TGCGCCAGCAGCCAAGACGGAGGGACAGGGGTAGGTGGCTACACCTTC. This translates into CASSQDGGTGVGGYTF.

A single count supports this clone. The V and J genes are TRBV6-5 and TRBJ2-2; maybe TRBD2 (6 bases). Germline V gene sequence: CDR1 MNHEY, CDR2 SVGAGI. The CDR3 has 14 residues. Trimming shortened V by 6 bases and J by 0 bases, and 8 bases separated the two germline ends. For the CDR3, the DNA is TGTGCCAGCAGGCGGGATTCGAACACCGGGGAGCTGTTTTTT. It specifies CASRRDSNTGELFF.

This clone was detected once. CDR3 protein: CASLPPSGQGASGANVLTF. CDR3 DNA: TGTGCCAGTCTACCCCCGTCCGGACAGGGGGCTTCTGGGGCCAACGTCCTGACTTTC. The V and J genes are TRBV19 and TRBJ2-6, with TRBD1 matching over 11 bases. Germline assignment: CDR1 LNHDA and CDR2 SQIVND (reference sequence). J gave up 1 base and V 8 bases, and 13 bases lay outside the gene matches. The CDR3 runs to 19 residues.

V is TRBV19 and J is TRBJ1-6; D remains unclear. Germline V gene sequence: CDR1 LNHDA, CDR2 SQIVND (reference sequence). Trimming pared 5 bases from V and 7 bases from J, leaving 21 bases between. The CDR3 covers 17 residues. CDR3 protein: CASSPRVAVTLNSPLHF. The DNA for the CDR3 is TGTGCCAGTAGTCCCCGGGTAGCCGTAACCCTAAATTCACCCCTCCACTTT.

The chain links TRBV4-1 to TRBJ2-3; TRBD2 matches 8 bases. The CDR3 is made up of 17 amino acids. Trimming at V came to 1 base and at J to 7 bases, leaving 13 bases not matched to a gene. Germline-derived CDR1 and CDR2 are MGHRA and YSYEKL. The CDR3 DNA follows: TGCGCCAGCAGCCAAGTGGTACTAGCGGTTTCCAGGCATACGCAGTATTTT. Amino acids: CASSQVVLAVSRHTQYF.

This chain uses TRBV9 with TRBJ2-1; TRBD2 matches at 12 bases. V shed 4 bases and J 9 bases; nucleotides not matched to a gene: 11. Germline V gene data show CDR1 as SGDLS and CDR2 as YYNGEE. CDR3 length: 16 amino acids. The CDR3: CASSFFRLAGDGEQFF. CDR3 nucleotide sequence: TGTGCCAGCAGCTTTTTCCGACTAGCGGGAGACGGTGAGCAGTTCTTC.

This rearrangement joins TRBV5-1 to TRBJ2-1; D uncertain. The V end was cut by 0 bases, the J end by 0 bases, with 10 bases between. This CDR3 has 16 residues. The V gene's germline CDR1 is SGHRS and CDR2 YFSETQ. The CDR3 DNA reads TGCGCCAGCAGCTTGGGCGTTACTGCCTCCTACAATGAGCAGTTCTTC. This encodes CASSLGVTASYNEQFF.

The chain employs TRBV21-1 and TRBJ2-5; TRBD2 was called by the table and not checked on the DNA. TRBV21-1 is listed as a pseudogene. The CDR3 is made up of 18 amino acids. CDR3 DNA sequence: TGTGCCAGCAGCAAAGTAAGGGTAGCGGTACCCAGTTTCGGGACCCAGTACTTC. It yields the protein CASSKVRVAVPSFGTQYF.

The gene calls are TRBV11-2 and TRBJ2-7; TRBD1 agrees at 9 bases. The ends lost 1 base at V and 7 bases at J; junction bases unmatched: 5. Germline V lookup: CDR1 SGHAT, CDR2 FQNNGV. There are 14 residues in the CDR3. In DNA, the CDR3 is TGTGCCAGCAGCTTAGTACAGGGGGCGCTTGAGCAGTACTTC. Amino acid sequence: CASSLVQGALEQYF.

This clone came up a few times. The genes are TRBV15 and TRBJ2-3; 7 bases align to TRBD2. Trimming at V came to 1 base and at J to 2 bases, leaving 9 bases not matched to a gene. The CDR3 covers 17 residues. CDR1 is LNHNV, CDR2 YYDKDF, per germline (reference sequence). The CDR3, as DNA: TGTGCCACCAGCAGAGCCATGTCTAGCGGAGTCACAGATACGCAGTATTTT. Protein product: CATSRAMSSGVTDTQYF.

The gene calls are TRBV29-1 and TRBJ2-2, with unresolved D. The CDR3 totals 12 residues. Germline V gene lookup returns CDR1 SQVTM and CDR2 ANQGSEA. The V gene lost 7 bases and the J gene lost 4 bases, with 10 bases spanning the gap. The CDR3, as DNA: TGCAGCGGCTTAGAACTCACCGGGGAGCTGTTTTTT. Translation: CSGLELTGELFF.

The V and J genes are TRBV30 and TRBJ1-2; the D gene is possibly TRBD1 (6 bases). V was cut by 2 bases and J by 0 bases, with 16 bases left in between. CDR1 and CDR2 from the germline V gene are GTSNPN and SVGIG (reference sequence). There are 16 residues in the CDR3. As DNA, the CDR3 is TGTGCCTGGAGTTCGTCAACAGGGACGCCTAACTATGGCTACACCTTC. Amino acids: CAWSSSTGTPNYGYTF.